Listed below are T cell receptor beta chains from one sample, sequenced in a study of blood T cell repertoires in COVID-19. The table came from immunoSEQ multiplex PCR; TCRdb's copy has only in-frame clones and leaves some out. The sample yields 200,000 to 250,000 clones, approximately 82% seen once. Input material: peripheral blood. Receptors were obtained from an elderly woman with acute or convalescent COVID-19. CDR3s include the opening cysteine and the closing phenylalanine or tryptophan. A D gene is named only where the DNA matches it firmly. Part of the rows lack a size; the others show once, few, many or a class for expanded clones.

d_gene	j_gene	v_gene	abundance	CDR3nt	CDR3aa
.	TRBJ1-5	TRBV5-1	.	TGCGCCAGCAGCTTTGGACTGAATCAGCCCCAGCATTTT	CASSFGLNQPQHF
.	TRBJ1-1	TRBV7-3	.	TGTGCCAGCAGCACAACAGGAGAAGCTTTCTTT	CASSTTGEAFF
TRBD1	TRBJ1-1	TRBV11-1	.	TGTGCCAGCAGCTTAGTCAGGGGGCCTGGCACTGAAGCTTTCTTT	CASSLVRGPGTEAFF
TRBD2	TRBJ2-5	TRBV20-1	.	TGCAGTGCTAGTCTCCCTAGCGGGGGGTCTCAAGAGACCCAGTACTTC	CSASLPSGGSQETQYF
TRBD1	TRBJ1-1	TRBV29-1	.	TGCAGCGTCACCGCGACAGGGGAAGGCACTGAAGCTTTCTTT	CSVTATGEGTEAFF
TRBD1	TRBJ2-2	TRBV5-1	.	TGCGCCAGCAGCTACAGGGGGCAGGACACCGGGGAGCTGTTTTTT	CASSYRGQDTGELFF
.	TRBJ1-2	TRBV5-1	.	TGCGCCAGCAGCTTTGGGACCCCGCGGGGAGGGGAAGGCTACACCTTC	CASSFGTPRGGEGYTF
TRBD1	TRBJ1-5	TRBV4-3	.	TGCGCCAGCAGCCAAGATTGGCCAGGGGGTAAGAGCAATCAGCCCCAGCATTTT	CASSQDWPGGKSNQPQHF
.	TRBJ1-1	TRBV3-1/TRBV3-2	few	TGTGCCAGCAGCCAGCTAGGGGGGGGGCGCACTGAAGCTTTCTTT	CASSQLGGGRTEAFF
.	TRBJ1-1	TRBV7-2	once	TGTGCCAGCAGCTTTACAGGGAACACTGAAGCTTTCTTT	CASSFTGNTEAFF
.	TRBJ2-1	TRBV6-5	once	TGTGCCAGCAGTACCGGGGGATTTAATGGTGAGCAGTTCTTC	CASSTGGFNGEQFF
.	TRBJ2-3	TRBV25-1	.	TGTGCCAGCAGTGGCCGGGGAGCAGATACGCAGTATTTT	CASSGRGADTQYF
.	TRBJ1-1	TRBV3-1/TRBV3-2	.	TGTGCCAGCAGCCTCGGTCCCCCTAACACTGAAGCTTTCTTT	CASSLGPPNTEAFF
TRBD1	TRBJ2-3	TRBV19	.	TGTGCCAGTAGTACCCTACAGGGGGGAGGCACAGATACGCAGTATTTT	CASSTLQGGGTDTQYF
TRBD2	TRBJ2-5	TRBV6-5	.	TGTGCCAGCCTCAGAGCGGGGACTCAAGAGACCCAGTACTTC	CASLRAGTQETQYF
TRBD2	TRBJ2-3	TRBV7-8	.	TGTGCCAGCAGCCCCACCGGGACTAGAAGTTTCGATACGCAGTATTTT	CASSPTGTRSFDTQYF
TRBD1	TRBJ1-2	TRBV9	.	TGTGCCAGCAGCGTAGGTTTACAGGGGCGAGCTTATGGCTACACCTTC	CASSVGLQGRAYGYTF
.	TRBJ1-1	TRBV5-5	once	TGTGCCAGCACAACGGCAGGCAACCTGAACACTGAAGCTTTCTTT	CASTTAGNLNTEAFF
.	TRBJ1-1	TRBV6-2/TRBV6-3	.	TGTGCCAGCAGTCGTATACTCAACACTGAAGCTTTCTTT	CASSRILNTEAFF
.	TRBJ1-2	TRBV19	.	TGTGCCAGTAGTTGGGGCGTTTTGGGCTACACCTTC	CASSWGVLGYTF
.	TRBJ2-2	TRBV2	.	TGTGCCAGCAGTTTGGACAGAACCACCGGGGAGCTGTTTTTT	CASSLDRTTGELFF
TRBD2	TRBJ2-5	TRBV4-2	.	TGTGCCAGCAGCCAAACCGGGGGGAAAGAGACCCAGTACTTC	CASSQTGGKETQYF
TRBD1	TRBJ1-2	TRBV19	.	TGTGCCAGTAGTCCAGTACGAGGACCGGGGACAGGCTATGGCTACACCTTC	CASSPVRGPGTGYGYTF
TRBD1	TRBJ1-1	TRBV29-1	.	TGCAGCGTTGAGAACAGGGGGCGCACTGAAGCTTTCTTT	CSVENRGRTEAFF
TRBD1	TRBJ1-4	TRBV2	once	TGTGCCAGCAGTGAGGGACAGCCGTGGTTAAATGAAAAACTGTTTTTT	CASSEGQPWLNEKLFF
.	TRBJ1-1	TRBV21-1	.	TGTGCCAGCAGCAAAACAGGGGGCGTCGACACTGAAGCTTTCTTT	CASSKTGGVDTEAFF
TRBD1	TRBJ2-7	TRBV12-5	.	TGTGCTAGTGAACCGGGACAGGGGTCCTACGAGCAGTACTTC	CASEPGQGSYEQYF
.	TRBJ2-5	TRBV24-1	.	TGTGCCACCAGTGCCACAGGGCAAGAGACCCAGTACTTC	CATSATGQETQYF
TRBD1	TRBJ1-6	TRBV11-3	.	TGTGCCAGCAGCCCGGGACAGGGCAGACCCCTCCACTTT	CASSPGQGRPLHF
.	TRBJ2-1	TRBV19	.	TGTGCCAGTAGTCCCGGACTAGGGGGGGCCAATGAGCAGTTCTTC	CASSPGLGGANEQFF
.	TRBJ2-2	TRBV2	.	TGTGCCAGCAGTGAGTCCAGGGCTGACACCGGGGAGCTGTTTTTT	CASSESRADTGELFF
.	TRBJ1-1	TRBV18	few	TGTGCCAGCTCGCTTGAAGACAGGAGGAACACTGAAGCTTTCTTT	CASSLEDRRNTEAFF